Reported below is one TCR beta chain. The antigen is undetermined. The data derive from a study of beta chain features in type 1 diabetes. cDNA synthesis used the whole RNA isolate, giving expressed TCRB sequences. Some clones are missing from TCRdb's copy, which holds only in-frame ones; the method was immunoSEQ multiplex PCR. The profile shows approximately 57,000 clones, 40% to 65% of them singletons. Notes on the study in general: In these data, an HLA type influence on TCRB rearrangement remained unresolved. cDNA-based reads could over-represent cells with high TCR expression. Shortening of TCRB CDR3s, moderate but significant, appeared in all four CD4+ subsets of Type 1 diabetes patients.

This CDR3 contains 14 residues. Per germline, CDR1 MNHEY and CDR2 SVGAGI. The V and J ends lost 4 bases and 5 bases, in that order; junction bases with no gene match: 8. The specimen was Tregs from blood. This TCR derives from a woman aged 40 to 50 with type 1 diabetes. The genes are TRBV6-5 and TRBJ2-7; TRBD1 matches at 7 bases. As DNA, the CDR3 is TGTGCCAGCAGTTGGGACAGCCGCCTTGACGAGCAGTACTTC. Its translation is CASSWDSRLDEQYF.